This TCR beta chain was captured in a study of breast tumors, draining lymph nodes, adjacent tissues. This CDR3 comprises 13 residues. The germline CDR1 and CDR2 sequences are MNHEY and SMNVEV (reference sequence). Trimming left V 6 bases short and J 6 bases short, with 15 bases between. TCRdb itself ran the multiplex PCR reads through MiXCR, one entry per CDR3 protein. The table lists about 47,000 distinct CDR3 sequences, 23% of them singletons, with about 7.8% in the top ten. The table lists this clonotype with many counts. V and J are TRBV27 and TRBJ2-7; perhaps TRBD1 as D (6 bases). This clonotype was obtained from a female donor with breast cancer. Some clones in this sample may be carry-over from other donors' samples. Sequences were obtained from breast tumor tissue. CDR3 in DNA: TGTGCCAGCAGCCTTACAGGGTACTCCGAGCAGTACTTC. This codes for CASSLTGYSEQYF.